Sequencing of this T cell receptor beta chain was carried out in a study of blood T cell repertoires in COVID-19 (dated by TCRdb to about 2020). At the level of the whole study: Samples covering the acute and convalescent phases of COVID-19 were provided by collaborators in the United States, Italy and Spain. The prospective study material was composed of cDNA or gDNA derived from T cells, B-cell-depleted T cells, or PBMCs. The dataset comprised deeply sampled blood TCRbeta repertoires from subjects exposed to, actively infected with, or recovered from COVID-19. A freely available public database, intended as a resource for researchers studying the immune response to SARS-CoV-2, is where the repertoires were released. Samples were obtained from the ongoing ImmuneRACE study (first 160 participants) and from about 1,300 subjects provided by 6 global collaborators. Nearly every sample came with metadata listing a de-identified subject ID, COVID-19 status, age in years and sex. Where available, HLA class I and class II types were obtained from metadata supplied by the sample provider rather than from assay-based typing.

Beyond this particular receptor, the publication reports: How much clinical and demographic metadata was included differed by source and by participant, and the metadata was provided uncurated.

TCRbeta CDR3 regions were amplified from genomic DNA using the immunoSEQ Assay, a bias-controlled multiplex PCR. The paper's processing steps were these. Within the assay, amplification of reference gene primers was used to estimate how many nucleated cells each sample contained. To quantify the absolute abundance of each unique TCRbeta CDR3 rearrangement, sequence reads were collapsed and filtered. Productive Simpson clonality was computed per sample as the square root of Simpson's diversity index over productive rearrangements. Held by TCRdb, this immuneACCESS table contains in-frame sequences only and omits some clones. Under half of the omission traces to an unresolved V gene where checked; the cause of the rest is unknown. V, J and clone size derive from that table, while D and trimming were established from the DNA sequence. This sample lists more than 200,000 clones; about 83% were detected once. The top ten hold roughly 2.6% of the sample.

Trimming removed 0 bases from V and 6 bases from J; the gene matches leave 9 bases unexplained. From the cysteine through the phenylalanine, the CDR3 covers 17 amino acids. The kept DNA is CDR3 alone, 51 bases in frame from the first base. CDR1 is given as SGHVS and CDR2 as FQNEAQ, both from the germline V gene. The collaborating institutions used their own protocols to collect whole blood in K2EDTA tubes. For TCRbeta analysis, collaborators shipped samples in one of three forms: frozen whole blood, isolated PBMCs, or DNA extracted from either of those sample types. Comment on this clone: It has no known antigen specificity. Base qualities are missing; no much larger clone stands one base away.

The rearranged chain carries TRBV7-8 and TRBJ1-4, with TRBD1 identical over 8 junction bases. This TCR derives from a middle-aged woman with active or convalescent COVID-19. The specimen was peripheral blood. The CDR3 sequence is CASSLAGPGTGDEKLFF. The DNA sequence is TGTGCCAGCAGCTTAGCGGGGCCCGGGACAGGTGATGAAAAACTGTTTTTT.